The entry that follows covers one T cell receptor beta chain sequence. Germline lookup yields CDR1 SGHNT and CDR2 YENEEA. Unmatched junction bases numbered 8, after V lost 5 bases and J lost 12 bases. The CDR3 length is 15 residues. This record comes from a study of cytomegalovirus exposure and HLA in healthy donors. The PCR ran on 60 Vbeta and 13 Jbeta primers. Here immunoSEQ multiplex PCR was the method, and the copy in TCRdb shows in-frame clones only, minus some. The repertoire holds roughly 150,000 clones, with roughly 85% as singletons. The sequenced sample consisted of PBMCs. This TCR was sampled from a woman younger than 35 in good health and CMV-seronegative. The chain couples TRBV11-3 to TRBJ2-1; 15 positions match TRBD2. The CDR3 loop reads CASSHRGLAGGRQFF. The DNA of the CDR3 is TGTGCCAGCAGCCATCGGGGACTAGCGGGGGGCCGGCAGTTCTTC.